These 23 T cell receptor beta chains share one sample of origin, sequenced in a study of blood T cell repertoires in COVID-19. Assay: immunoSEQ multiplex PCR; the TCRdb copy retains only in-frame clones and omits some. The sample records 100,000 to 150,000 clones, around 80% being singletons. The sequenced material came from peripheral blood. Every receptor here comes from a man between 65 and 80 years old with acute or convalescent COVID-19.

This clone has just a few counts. CDR3 loop: CASSQTGLGGYTF. CDR3 nucleotides: TGTGCCAGCAGCCAAACAGGGCTAGGTGGCTACACCTTC. V usage is TRBV3-1 (or the pseudogene TRBV3-2) and J usage is TRBJ1-2, with a possible D match to TRBD1 (6 bases). V was pared by 2 bases and J by 7 bases, with 11 bases between. The CDR3 runs 13 residues. Germline lookup yields CDR1 LGHDT and CDR2 YNNKEL (reference sequence).

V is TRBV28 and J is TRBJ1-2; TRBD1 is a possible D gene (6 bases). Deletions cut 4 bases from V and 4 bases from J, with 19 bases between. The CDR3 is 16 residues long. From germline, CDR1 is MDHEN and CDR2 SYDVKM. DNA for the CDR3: TGTGCCAGCAGTTCCGGCAGGGGCCATGGGGGCTATGGCTACACCTTC. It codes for CASSSGRGHGGYGYTF.

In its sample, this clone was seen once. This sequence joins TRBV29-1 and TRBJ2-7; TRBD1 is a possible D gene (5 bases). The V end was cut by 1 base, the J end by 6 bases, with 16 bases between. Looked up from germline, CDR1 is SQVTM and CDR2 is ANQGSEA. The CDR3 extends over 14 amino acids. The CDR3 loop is CSVEVRNSQGEQYF. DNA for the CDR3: TGCAGCGTTGAAGTACGTAACAGTCAGGGCGAGCAGTACTTC.

The CDR3 nucleotides read TGCGCCAGCAGGTTTAGGGGTCCCCGCGACACTGAAGCTTTCTTT. Protein sequence: CASRFRGPRDTEAFF. This chain links TRBV5-1 with TRBJ1-1; D is perhaps TRBD1 (5 bases). The CDR3 loop spans 15 amino acids. V lost 5 bases and J 3 bases, leaving 17 bases between the germline ends. Germline V gene lookup returns CDR1 SGHRS and CDR2 YFSETQ.

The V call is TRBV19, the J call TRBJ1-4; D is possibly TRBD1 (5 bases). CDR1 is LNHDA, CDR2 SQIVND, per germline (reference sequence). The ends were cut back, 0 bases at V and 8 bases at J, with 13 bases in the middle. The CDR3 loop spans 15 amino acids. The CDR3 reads CASSIEGRVGEKLFF. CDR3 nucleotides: TGTGCCAGTAGTATAGAGGGCAGGGTAGGGGAAAAACTGTTTTTT.

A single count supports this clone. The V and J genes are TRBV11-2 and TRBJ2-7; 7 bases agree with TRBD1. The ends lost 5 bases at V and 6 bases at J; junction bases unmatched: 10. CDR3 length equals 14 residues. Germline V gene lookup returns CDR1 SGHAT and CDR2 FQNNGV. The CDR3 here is CASSRPTGTSEQYF. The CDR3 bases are TGTGCCAGCAGCCGTCCGACAGGGACGTCCGAGCAGTACTTC. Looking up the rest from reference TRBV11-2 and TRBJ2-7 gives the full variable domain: EAGVAQSPRYKIIEKRQSVAFWCNPISGHATLYWYQQILGQGPKLLIQFQNNGVVDDSQLPKDRFSAERLKGVDSTLKIQPAKLEDSAVYLCASSRPTGTSEQYFGPGTRLTVT.

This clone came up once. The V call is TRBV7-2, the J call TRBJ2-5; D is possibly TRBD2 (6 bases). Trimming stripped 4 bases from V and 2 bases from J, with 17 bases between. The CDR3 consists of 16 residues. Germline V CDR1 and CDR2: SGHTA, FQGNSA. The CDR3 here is CASSYGSGRGQETQYF. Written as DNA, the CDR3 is TGTGCCAGCAGCTACGGTAGCGGAAGGGGACAAGAGACCCAGTACTTC.

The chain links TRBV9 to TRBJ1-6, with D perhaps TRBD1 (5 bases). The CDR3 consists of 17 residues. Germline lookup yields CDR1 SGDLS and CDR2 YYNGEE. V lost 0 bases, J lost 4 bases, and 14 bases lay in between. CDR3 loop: CASSVDPSGGYNSPLHF. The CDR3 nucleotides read TGTGCCAGCAGCGTAGATCCCTCGGGGGGATATAATTCACCCCTCCACTTT. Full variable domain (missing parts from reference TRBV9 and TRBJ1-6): DSGVTQTPKHLITATGQRVTLRCSPRSGDLSVYWYQQSLDQGLQFLIQYYNGEERAKGNILERFSAQQFPDLHSELNLSSLELGDSALYFCASSVDPSGGYNSPLHFGNGTRLTVT.

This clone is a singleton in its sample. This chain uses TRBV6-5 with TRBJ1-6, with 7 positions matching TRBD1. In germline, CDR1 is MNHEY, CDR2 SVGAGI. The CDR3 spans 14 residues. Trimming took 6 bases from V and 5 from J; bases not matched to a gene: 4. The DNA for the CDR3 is TGTGCCAGCAGCGGGGACAGCGATAATTCACCCCTCCACTTT. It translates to CASSGDSDNSPLHF.

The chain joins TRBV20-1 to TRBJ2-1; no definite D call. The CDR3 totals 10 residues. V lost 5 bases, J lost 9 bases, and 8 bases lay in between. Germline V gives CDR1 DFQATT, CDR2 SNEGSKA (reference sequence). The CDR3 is CSAAYGEQFF. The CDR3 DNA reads TGCAGTGCTGCCTACGGTGAGCAGTTCTTC.

The CDR3 DNA reads TGTGCCAGCAGTGTGACAGGGGGCCCCTATGGCTACACCTTC. Protein product: CASSVTGGPYGYTF. The chain carries TRBV2 and TRBJ1-2; the match to TRBD1 covers 10 bases. V shed 4 bases, J shed 4 bases, and the junction held 3 bases outside the gene matches. The CDR3 covers 14 residues. In germline, CDR1 is SNHLY, CDR2 FYNNEI.

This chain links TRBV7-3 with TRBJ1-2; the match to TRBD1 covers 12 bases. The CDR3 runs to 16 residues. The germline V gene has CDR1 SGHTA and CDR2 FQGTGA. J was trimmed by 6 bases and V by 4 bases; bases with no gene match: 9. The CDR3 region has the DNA TGTGCCAGCAGCTCGACCGGGACAGGGGGCCACGATGGCTACACCTTC. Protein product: CASSSTGTGGHDGYTF.

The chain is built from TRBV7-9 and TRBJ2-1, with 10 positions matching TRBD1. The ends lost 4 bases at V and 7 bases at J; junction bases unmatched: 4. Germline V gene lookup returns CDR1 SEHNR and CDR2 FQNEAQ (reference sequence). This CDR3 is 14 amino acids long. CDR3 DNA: TGTGCCAGCAGCTCGACAGGGGGCTCAAATGAGCAGTTCTTC. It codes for CASSSTGGSNEQFF. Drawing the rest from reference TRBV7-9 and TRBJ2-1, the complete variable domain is DTGVSQNPRHKITKRGQNVTFRCDPISEHNRLYWYRQTLGQGPEFLTYFQNEAQLEKSRLLSDRFSAERPKGSFSTLEIQRTEQGDSAMYLCASSSTGGSNEQFFGPGTRLTVL.

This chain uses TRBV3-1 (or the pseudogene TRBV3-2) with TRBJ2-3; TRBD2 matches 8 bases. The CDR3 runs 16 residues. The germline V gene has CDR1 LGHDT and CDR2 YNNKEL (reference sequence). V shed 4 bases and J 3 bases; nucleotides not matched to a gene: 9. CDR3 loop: CASSRRGGGRTDTQYF. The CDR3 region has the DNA TGTGCCAGCAGCCGCCGAGGCGGGGGGCGGACAGATACGCAGTATTTT.

As DNA, the CDR3 is TGTGCCAGCAGTTTAGGGCTGGACAATGAGCAGTTCTTC. Its protein is CASSLGLDNEQFF. The chain carries TRBV12-3 or TRBV12-4 and TRBJ2-1; D is unclear. CDR3 length equals 13 residues. V was clipped by 1 base and J by 5 bases, with 6 bases between them.

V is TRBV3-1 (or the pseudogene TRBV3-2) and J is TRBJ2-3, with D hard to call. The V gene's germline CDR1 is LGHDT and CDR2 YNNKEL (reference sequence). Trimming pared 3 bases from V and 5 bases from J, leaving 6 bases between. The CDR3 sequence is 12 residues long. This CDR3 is CASSQLGDTQYF. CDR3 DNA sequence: TGTGCCAGCAGCCAGCTCGGAGATACGCAGTATTTT.

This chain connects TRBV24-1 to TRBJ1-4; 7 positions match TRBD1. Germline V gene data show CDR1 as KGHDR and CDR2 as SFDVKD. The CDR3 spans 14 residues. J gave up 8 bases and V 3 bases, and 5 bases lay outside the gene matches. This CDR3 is CATSDPGQTEKLFF. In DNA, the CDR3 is TGTGCCACCAGTGATCCGGGACAGACGGAAAAACTGTTTTTT.

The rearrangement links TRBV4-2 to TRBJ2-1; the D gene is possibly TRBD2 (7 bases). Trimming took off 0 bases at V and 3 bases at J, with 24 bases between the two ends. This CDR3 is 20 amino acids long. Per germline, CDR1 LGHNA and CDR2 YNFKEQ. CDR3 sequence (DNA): TGTGCCAGCAGCCAAGATGGGGGGGCACAGACGGGGGGCCGCTACAATGAGCAGTTCTTC. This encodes CASSQDGGAQTGGRYNEQFF.

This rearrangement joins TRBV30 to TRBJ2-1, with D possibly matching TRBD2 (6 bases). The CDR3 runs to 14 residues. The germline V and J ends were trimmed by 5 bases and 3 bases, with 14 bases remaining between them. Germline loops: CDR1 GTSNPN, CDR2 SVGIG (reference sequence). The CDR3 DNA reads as TGTGCCTGGTCACTAGCATCGGGCTACAATGAGCAGTTCTTC. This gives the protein CAWSLASGYNEQFF.

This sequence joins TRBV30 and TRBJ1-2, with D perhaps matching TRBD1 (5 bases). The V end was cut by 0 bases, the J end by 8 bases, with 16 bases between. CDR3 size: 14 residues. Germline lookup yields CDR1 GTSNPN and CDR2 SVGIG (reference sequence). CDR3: CAWSVPEGAGGYTF. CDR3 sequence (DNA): TGTGCCTGGAGTGTACCTGAAGGGGCTGGCGGCTACACCTTC.

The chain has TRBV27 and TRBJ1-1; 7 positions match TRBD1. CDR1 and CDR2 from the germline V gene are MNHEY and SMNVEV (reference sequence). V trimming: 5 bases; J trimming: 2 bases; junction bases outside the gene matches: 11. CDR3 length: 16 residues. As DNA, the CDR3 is TGTGCCAGCAGTAATCTTTTGGGGACAGCCAACACTGAAGCTTTCTTT. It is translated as CASSNLLGTANTEAFF.

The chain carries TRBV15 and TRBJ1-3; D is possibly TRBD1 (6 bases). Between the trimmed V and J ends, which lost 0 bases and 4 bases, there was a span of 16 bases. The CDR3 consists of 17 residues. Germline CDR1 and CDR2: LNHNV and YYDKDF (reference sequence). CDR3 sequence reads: CATSREVGGRGGNTIYF. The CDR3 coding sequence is TGTGCCACCAGCAGAGAAGTAGGGGGAAGAGGAGGAAACACCATATATTTT.

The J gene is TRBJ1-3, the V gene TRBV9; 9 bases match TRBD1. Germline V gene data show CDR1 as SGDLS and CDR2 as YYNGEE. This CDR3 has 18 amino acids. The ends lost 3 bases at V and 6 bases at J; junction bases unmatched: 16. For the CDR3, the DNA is TGTGCCAGCAGCGGGGGACAGGGACGGCGGGGAGGGGCAAACACCATATATTTT. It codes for CASSGGQGRRGGANTIYF.